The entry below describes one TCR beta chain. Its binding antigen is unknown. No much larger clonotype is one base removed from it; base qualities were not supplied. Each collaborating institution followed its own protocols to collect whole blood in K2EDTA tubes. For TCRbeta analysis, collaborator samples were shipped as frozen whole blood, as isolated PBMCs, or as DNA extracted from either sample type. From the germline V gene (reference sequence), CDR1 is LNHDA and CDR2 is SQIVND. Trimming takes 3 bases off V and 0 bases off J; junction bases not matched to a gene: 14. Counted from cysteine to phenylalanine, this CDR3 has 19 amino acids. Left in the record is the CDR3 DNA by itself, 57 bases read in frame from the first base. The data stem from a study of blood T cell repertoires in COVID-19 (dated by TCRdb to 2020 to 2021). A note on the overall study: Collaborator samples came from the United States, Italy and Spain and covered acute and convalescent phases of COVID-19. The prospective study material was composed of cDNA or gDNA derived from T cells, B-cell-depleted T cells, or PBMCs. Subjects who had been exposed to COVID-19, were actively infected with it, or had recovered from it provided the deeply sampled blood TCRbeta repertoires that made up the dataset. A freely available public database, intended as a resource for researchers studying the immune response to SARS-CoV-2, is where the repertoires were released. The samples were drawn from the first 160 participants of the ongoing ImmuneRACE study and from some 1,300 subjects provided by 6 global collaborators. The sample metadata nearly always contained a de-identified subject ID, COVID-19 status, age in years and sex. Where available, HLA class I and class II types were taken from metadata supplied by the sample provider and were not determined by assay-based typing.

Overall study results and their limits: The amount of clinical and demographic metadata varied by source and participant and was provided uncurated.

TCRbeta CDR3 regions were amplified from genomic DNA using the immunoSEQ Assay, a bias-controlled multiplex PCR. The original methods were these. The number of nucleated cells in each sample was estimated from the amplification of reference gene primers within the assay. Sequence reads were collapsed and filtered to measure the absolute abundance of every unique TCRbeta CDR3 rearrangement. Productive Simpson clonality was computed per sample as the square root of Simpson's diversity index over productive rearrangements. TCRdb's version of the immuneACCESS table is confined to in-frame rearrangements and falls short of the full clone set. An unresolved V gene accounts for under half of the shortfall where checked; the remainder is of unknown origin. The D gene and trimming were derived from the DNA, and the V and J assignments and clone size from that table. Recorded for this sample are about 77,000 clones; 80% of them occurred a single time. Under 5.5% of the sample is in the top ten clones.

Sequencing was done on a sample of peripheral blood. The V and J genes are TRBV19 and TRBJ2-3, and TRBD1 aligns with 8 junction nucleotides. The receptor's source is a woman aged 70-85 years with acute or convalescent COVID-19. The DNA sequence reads TGTGCCAGTAGTATCGCTTACGCCGGGACAGGCTCTAGCACAGATACGCAGTATTTT. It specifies CASSIAYAGTGSSTDTQYF.